The 17 T cell receptor beta chains presented below share a single source sample, sequenced in a study of T cell responses to AZD1222 COVID-19 vaccine. TCRdb keeps only in-frame clones here, not all; method: immunoSEQ multiplex PCR. Of some 95,000 clones detected, 70% to 90% appear once; the ten largest clones hold roughly 6.5%. Sequencing was performed on peripheral blood, taken on day 0 of AZD1222 vaccination. These receptors all stem from an adult in good health.

V is TRBV5-6 and J is TRBJ1-5, with D unresolved. CDR3 length equals 15 residues. The V end lost 2 bases, the J end lost 6 bases, and 15 bases lay between the germline ends. CDR1 and CDR2 from the germline V gene are SGHDT and YYEEEE. This chain's CDR3 is CASSFTGFPGQPQHF. The CDR3 DNA is TGTGCCAGCAGCTTCACCGGGTTTCCCGGTCAGCCCCAGCATTTT.

V usage is TRBV27 and J usage is TRBJ2-3, with 7 bases aligning to TRBD1. The V and J ends lost 6 bases and 4 bases, in that order; junction bases with no gene match: 13. The germline V gene encodes CDR1 MNHEY and CDR2 SMNVEV (reference sequence). This CDR3 spans 16 amino acids. The CDR3 is CASRDRVSRKADTQYF. The CDR3 DNA reads TGTGCCAGCAGAGACAGGGTCTCAAGAAAGGCAGATACGCAGTATTTT.

This chain connects TRBV24-1 to TRBJ2-1; 13 bases line up with TRBD2. Per germline, CDR1 KGHDR and CDR2 SFDVKD. The CDR3 contains 21 residues. Losses at the gene ends were 3 bases for V and 1 base for J; bases not matched to a gene: 14. CDR3 residues: CATSDARTSGRVGASYNEQFF. DNA of the CDR3: TGTGCCACCAGTGATGCGAGGACTAGCGGGAGAGTCGGGGCTTCCTACAATGAGCAGTTCTTC.

The rearrangement uses TRBV19 and TRBJ1-5; no clear D. The V end lost 7 bases, the J end lost 2 bases, and 15 bases lay between the germline ends. The length of the CDR3 is 15 residues. Germline V gene data show CDR1 as LNHDA and CDR2 as SQIVND (reference sequence). DNA of the CDR3: TGTGCCAGTACCGGGGAGGGCCGCGGCAATCAGCCCCAGCATTTT. Encoded protein: CASTGEGRGNQPQHF.

The J gene is TRBJ2-5, the V gene TRBV7-3; 11 positions match TRBD1. The CDR3 totals 15 residues. Germline V gives CDR1 SGHTA, CDR2 FQGTGA. The ends lost 5 bases at V and 4 bases at J; junction bases unmatched: 6. The CDR3 nucleotides are TGTGCCAGCAGCCTTACCGGGACAGGGGGAGAGACCCAGTACTTC. This codes for CASSLTGTGGETQYF.

This clone turned up a few times. The chain employs TRBV7-2 and TRBJ2-7; TRBD1 matches 8 bases. The CDR3 spans 17 residues. V dropped 1 base and J dropped 0; count of bases not matched to a gene: 8. In germline, CDR1 is SGHTA, CDR2 FQGNSA. The CDR3 here is CASSLDIGQGHSYEQYF. CDR3 sequence (DNA): TGTGCCAGCAGCTTAGACATAGGACAGGGCCACTCCTACGAGCAGTACTTC.

This chain links TRBV7-2 with TRBJ1-2, with TRBD1 as a possible D gene (6 bases). The CDR3 loop spans 16 amino acids. Deletions cut 1 base from V and 4 bases from J, with 16 bases between. Per the germline V gene, CDR1 is SGHTA and CDR2 is FQGNSA. The CDR3 loop is CASSLEVGGQGYGYTF. The CDR3 DNA sequence: TGTGCCAGCAGCTTAGAGGTCGGGGGGCAAGGCTATGGCTACACCTTC.

CDR3 residues: CASSPRGGTFSGANVLTF. Written as DNA, the CDR3 is TGTGCCAGCAGCCCTCGCGGGGGGACGTTTTCAGGGGCCAACGTCCTGACTTTC. This chain links TRBV7-9 with TRBJ2-6; 8 nucleotides match TRBD2. This CDR3 has 18 amino acids. CDR1 is SEHNR, CDR2 FQNEAQ, per germline (reference sequence). V lost 5 bases, J lost 4 bases, and 13 bases stayed unmatched. The variable domain in full, completed from reference TRBV7-9 and TRBJ2-6, reads DTGVSQNPRHKITKRGQNVTFRCDPISEHNRLYWYRQTLGQGPEFLTYFQNEAQLEKSRLLSDRFSAERPKGSFSTLEIQRTEQGDSAMYLCASSPRGGTFSGANVLTFGAGSRLTVL.

The rearrangement uses TRBV7-9 and TRBJ2-5; 8 positions agree with TRBD1. Per the germline V gene, CDR1 is SEHNR and CDR2 is FQNEAQ (reference sequence). The ends lost 5 bases at V and 1 base at J; junction bases unmatched: 12. CDR3 length: 17 residues. CDR3 DNA: TGTGCCAGCAGCGCTCAGGGTTGGGGGACAGGCCAAGAGACCCAGTACTTC. As protein: CASSAQGWGTGQETQYF.

The chain employs TRBV7-6 and TRBJ2-6, with 7 positions matching TRBD2. Germline loops: CDR1 SGHVS, CDR2 FNYEAQ. Unmatched junction bases numbered 6, after V lost 1 base and J lost 0 bases. This CDR3 is 18 amino acids long. CDR3: CASSLEMGGSSGANVLTF. The CDR3 coding sequence is TGTGCCAGCAGCTTAGAAATGGGGGGGAGCTCTGGGGCCAACGTCCTGACTTTC. Full variable domain (rest looked up from reference TRBV7-6 and TRBJ2-6): GAGVSQSPRYKVTKRGQDVALRCDPISGHVSLYWYRQALGQGPEFLTYFNYEAQQDKSGLPNDRFSAERPEGSISTLTIQRTEQRDSAMYRCASSLEMGGSSGANVLTFGAGSRLTVL.

V and J are TRBV6-5 and TRBJ2-7, with 8 bases lining up with TRBD1. The germline V gene encodes CDR1 MNHEY and CDR2 SVGAGI. CDR3 length equals 15 residues. Trimming at V came to 2 bases and at J to 7 bases, leaving 10 bases not matched to a gene. The CDR3 bases are TGTGCCAGCAGTTACGCCGGGACAGGATTGGGGGAGCAGTACTTC. Translation: CASSYAGTGLGEQYF.

The gene calls are TRBV30 and TRBJ2-1; a weak D match, TRBD1 (6 bases). The CDR3 consists of 15 residues. Trimming removed 3 bases at V and 5 bases at J, with 17 bases between. The germline V gene has CDR1 GTSNPN and CDR2 SVGIG (reference sequence). The CDR3 spells CAWRPLGAGDNEQFF. The CDR3 DNA follows: TGTGCCTGGAGACCACTGGGGGCTGGGGACAATGAGCAGTTCTTC. Using reference TRBV30 and TRBJ2-1 for the parts outside the CDR3, the full variable domain is SQTIHQWPATLVQPVGSPLSLECTVEGTSNPNLYWYRQAAGRGLQLLFYSVGIGQISSEVPQNLSASRPQDRQFILSSKKLLLSDSGFYLCAWRPLGAGDNEQFFGPGTRLTVL.

The rearrangement links TRBV7-9 to TRBJ1-3; D is undetermined. CDR1 is SEHNR, CDR2 FQNEAQ, per germline (reference sequence). Trimming stripped 10 bases from V and 0 bases from J, with 16 bases between. The CDR3 length is 15 residues. The CDR3 DNA sequence: TGTGCCACTGCGGGTACGGAGAACTCTGGAAACACCATATATTTT. As protein: CATAGTENSGNTIYF.

This clone came up a few times. V gene TRBV2 combines with J gene TRBJ2-5; the D is unclear. V dropped 4 bases and J dropped 3 bases, with 3 bases sitting between them. Germline CDR1 and CDR2: SNHLY and FYNNEI. The CDR3 contains 11 residues. This chain's CDR3 is CASSVEETQYF. DNA for the CDR3: TGTGCCAGCAGTGTAGAAGAGACCCAGTACTTC. Combining the CDR3 with reference TRBV2 and TRBJ2-5 gives the whole variable domain EPEVTQTPSHQVTQMGQEVILRCVPISNHLYFYWYRQILGQKVEFLVSFYNNEISEKSEIFDDQFSVERPDGSNFTLKIRSTKLEDSAMYFCASSVEETQYFGPGTRLLVL.

V usage is TRBV5-4 and J usage is TRBJ2-5; TRBD1 might be the D (5 bases). V dropped 2 bases and J dropped 2 bases, with 7 bases sitting between them. The CDR3 has 13 residues. Germline values: CDR1 SGHNT, CDR2 YYREEE (reference sequence). In DNA, the CDR3 is TGTGCCAGCAGCTTCTGGACACAAGAGACCCAGTACTTC. As protein: CASSFWTQETQYF.

The V and J genes are TRBV10-3 and TRBJ2-3; 7 positions agree with TRBD1. CDR3 size: 15 residues. Germline loops: CDR1 ENHRY, CDR2 SYGVKD. Losses at the gene ends were 6 bases for V and 3 bases for J; bases not matched to a gene: 9. CDR3 nucleotide sequence: TGTGCCATCAGAACCAGACAGGGAATTACAGATACGCAGTATTTT. Translation gives CAIRTRQGITDTQYF.

This chain joins TRBV6-5 and TRBJ1-2, with D tentatively TRBD1 (6 bases). This CDR3 spans 14 amino acids. Deletions cut 3 bases from V and 2 bases from J, with 10 bases between. Germline loops: CDR1 MNHEY, CDR2 SVGAGI. The CDR3 nucleotides read TGTGCCAGCAGTTATAGAGGGGGAAACTATGGCTACACCTTC. Its translation: CASSYRGGNYGYTF.